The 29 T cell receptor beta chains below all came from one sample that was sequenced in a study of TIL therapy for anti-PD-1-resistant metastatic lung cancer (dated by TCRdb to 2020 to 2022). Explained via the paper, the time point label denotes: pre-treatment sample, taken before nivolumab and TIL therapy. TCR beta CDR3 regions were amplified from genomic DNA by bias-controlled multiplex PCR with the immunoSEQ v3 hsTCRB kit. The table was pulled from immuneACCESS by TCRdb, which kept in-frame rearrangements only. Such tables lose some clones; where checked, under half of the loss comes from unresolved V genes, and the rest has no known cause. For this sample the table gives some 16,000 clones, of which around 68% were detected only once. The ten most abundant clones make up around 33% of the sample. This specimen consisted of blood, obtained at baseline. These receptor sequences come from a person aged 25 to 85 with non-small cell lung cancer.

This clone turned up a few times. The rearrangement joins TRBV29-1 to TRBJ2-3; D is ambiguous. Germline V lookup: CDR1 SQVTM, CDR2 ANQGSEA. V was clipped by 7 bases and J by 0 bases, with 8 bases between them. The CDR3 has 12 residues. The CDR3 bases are TGCAGCGCAAAGAGTAGCACAGATACGCAGTATTTT. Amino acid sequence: CSAKSSTDTQYF.

CDR3 sequence reads: CASIRASGGGNYGYTF. The CDR3 nucleotides read TGTGCCAGCATAAGGGCTAGCGGGGGTGGTAACTATGGCTACACCTTC. This chain connects TRBV2 to TRBJ1-2; maybe TRBD1 (5 bases). V was clipped by 7 bases and J by 1 base, with 19 bases between them. Looked up from germline, CDR1 is SNHLY and CDR2 is FYNNEI. This CDR3 has 16 amino acids.

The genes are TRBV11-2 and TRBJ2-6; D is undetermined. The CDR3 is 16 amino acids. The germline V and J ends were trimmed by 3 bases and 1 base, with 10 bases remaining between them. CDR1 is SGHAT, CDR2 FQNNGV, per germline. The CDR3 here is CASSLSRSSGANVLTF. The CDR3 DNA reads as TGTGCCAGCAGCTTGTCGAGGTCTTCTGGGGCCAACGTCCTGACTTTC. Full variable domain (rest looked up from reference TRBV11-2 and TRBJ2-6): EAGVAQSPRYKIIEKRQSVAFWCNPISGHATLYWYQQILGQGPKLLIQFQNNGVVDDSQLPKDRFSAERLKGVDSTLKIQPAKLEDSAVYLCASSLSRSSGANVLTFGAGSRLTVL.

The CDR3 DNA is TGTGCCAGCAGCGAGGGACAGGGATATCCTGAAGCTTTCTTT. It translates to CASSEGQGYPEAFF. V gene TRBV7-9 combines with J gene TRBJ1-1; 9 positions match TRBD1. The ends lost 5 bases at V and 6 bases at J; junction bases unmatched: 7. The CDR3 consists of 14 residues. The germline V gene has CDR1 SEHNR and CDR2 FQNEAQ (reference sequence).

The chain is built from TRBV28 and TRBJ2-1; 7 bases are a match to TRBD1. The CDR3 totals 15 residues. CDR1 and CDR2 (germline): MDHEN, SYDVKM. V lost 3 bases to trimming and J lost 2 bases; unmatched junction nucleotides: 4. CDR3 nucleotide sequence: TGTGCCAGCAGTTTTGAGGACAGGCCCTACAATGAGCAGTTCTTC. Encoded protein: CASSFEDRPYNEQFF. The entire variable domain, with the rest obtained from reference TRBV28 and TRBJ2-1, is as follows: DVKVTQSSRYLVKRTGEKVFLECVQDMDHENMFWYRQDPGLGLRLIYFSYDVKMKEKGDIPEGYSVSREKKERFSLILESASTNQTSMYLCASSFEDRPYNEQFFGPGTRLTVL.

The CDR3 region is CASRGTAQETQYF. For the CDR3, the DNA is TGCGCCAGCAGGGGGACAGCACAAGAGACCCAGTACTTC. The chain links TRBV10-2 to TRBJ2-5; 7 bases line up with TRBD1. Trimming at V came to 6 bases and at J to 2 bases, leaving 3 bases not matched to a gene. Germline lookup yields CDR1 WSHSY and CDR2 SAAADI. The CDR3 is 13 amino acids.

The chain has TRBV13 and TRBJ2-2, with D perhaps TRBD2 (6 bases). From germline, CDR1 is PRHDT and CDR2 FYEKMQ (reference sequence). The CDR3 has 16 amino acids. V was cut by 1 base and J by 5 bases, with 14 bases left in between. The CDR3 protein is CASSLDWRRGTGELFF. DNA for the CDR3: TGTGCCAGCAGCTTAGACTGGCGGAGGGGAACCGGGGAGCTGTTTTTT. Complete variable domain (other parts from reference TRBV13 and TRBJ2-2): AAGVIQSPRHLIKEKRETATLKCYPIPRHDTVYWYQQGPGQDPQFLISFYEKMQSDKGSIPDRFSAQQFSDYHSELNMSSLELGDSALYFCASSLDWRRGTGELFFGEGSRLTVL.

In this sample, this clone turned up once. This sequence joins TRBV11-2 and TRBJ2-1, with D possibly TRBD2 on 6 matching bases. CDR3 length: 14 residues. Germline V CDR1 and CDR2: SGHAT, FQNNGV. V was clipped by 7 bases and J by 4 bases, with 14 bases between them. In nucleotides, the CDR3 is TGTGCCAGCACCTTCACGGACTATTACAATGAGCAGTTCTTC. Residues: CASTFTDYYNEQFF.

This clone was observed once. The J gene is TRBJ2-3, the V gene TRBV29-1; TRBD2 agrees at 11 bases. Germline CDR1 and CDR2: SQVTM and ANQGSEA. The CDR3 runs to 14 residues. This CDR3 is CSIAGGRRTDTQYF. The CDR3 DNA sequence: TGCAGTATAGCGGGGGGGCGGCGGACGGATACGCAGTATTTT.

CDR3 sequence: CASSELTGHLTGGYTF. The CDR3 DNA follows: TGTGCCAGCAGTGAACTGACGGGACACCTGACGGGGGGCTACACCTTC. The rearrangement joins TRBV6-1 to TRBJ1-2; a possible D gene is TRBD1 (6 bases). The CDR3 runs 16 residues. Deletions cut 2 bases from V and 8 bases from J, with 21 bases between. Germline V CDR1 and CDR2: MNHNS, SASEGT.

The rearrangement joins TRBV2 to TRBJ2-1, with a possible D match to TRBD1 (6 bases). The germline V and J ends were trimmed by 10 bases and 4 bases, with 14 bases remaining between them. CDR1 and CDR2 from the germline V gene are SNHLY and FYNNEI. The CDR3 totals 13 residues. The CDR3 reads CATRGGTYNEQFF. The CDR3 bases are TGTGCCACCAGAGGGGGAACTTACAATGAGCAGTTCTTC.

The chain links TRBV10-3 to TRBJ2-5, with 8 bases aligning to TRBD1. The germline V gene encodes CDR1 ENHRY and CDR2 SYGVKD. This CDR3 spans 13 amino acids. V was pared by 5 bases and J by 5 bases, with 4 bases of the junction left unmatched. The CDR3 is CAISLTGDETQYF. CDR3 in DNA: TGTGCCATCAGTCTGACAGGGGACGAGACCCAGTACTTC.

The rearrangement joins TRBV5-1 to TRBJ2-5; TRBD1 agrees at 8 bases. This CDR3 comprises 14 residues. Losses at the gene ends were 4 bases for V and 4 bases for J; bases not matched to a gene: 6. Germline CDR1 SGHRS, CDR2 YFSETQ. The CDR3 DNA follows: TGCGCCAGCAGCCCGACAGGGGCCAGAGAGACCCAGTACTTC. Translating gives CASSPTGARETQYF.

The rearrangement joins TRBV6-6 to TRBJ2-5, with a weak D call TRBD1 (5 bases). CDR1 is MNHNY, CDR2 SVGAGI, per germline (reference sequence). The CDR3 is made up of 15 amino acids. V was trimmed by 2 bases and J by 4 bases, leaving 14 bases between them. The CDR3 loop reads CASSYVLGVGETQYF. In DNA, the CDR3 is TGTGCCAGCAGTTACGTTCTAGGGGTGGGAGAGACCCAGTACTTC.

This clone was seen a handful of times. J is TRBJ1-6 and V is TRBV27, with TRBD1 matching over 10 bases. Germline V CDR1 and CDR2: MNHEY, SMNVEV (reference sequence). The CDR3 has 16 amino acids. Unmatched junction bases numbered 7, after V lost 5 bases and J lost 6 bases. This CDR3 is CASSPFGQGGNSPLHF. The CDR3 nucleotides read TGTGCCAGCAGTCCCTTCGGACAGGGGGGTAATTCACCCCTCCACTTT.

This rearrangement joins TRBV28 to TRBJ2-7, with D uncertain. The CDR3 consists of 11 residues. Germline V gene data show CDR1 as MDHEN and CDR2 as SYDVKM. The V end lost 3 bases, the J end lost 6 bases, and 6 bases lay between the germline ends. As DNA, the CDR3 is TGTGCCAGCAGTTTTAGGGTCGAGCAGTACTTC. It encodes CASSFRVEQYF.

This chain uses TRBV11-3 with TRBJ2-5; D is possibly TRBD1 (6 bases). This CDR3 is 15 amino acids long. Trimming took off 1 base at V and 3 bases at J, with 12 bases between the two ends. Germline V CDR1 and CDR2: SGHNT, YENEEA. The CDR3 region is CASSLGDTQKETQYF. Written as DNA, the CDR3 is TGTGCCAGCAGCTTAGGGGACACCCAGAAAGAGACCCAGTACTTC.

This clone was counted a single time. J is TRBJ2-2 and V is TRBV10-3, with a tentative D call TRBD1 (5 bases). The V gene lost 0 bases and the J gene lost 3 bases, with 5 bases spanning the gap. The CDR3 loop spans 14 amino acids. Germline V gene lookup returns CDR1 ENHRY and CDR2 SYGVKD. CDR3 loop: CAISESQDTGELFF. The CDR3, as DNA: TGTGCCATCAGTGAGTCACAGGACACCGGGGAGCTGTTTTTT.

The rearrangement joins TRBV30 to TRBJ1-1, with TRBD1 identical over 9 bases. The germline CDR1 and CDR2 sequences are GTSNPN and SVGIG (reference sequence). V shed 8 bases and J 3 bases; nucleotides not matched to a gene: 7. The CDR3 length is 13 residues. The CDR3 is CAAGQGSDTEAFF. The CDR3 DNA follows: TGTGCCGCGGGACAGGGTTCGGACACTGAAGCTTTCTTT.

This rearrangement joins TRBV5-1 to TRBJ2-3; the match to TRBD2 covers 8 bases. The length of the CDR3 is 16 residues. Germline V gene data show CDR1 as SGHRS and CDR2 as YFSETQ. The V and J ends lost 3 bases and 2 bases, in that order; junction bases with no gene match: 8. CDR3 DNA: TGCGCCAGCAGCTCCACTGAGCGGGGGAACACAGATACGCAGTATTTT. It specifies CASSSTERGNTDTQYF.

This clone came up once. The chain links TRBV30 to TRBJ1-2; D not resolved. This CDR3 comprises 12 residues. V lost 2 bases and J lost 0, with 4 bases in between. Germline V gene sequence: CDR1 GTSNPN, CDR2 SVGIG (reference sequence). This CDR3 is CAWSRANYGYTF. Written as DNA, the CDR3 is TGTGCCTGGAGTCGGGCTAACTATGGCTACACCTTC.

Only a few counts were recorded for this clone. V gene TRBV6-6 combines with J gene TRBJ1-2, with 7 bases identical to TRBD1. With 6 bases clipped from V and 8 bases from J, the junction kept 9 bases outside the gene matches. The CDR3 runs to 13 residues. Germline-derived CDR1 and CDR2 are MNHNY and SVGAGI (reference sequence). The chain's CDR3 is CASSPDRAVGYTF. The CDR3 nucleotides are TGTGCCAGCAGCCCCGACAGGGCGGTCGGCTACACCTTC.

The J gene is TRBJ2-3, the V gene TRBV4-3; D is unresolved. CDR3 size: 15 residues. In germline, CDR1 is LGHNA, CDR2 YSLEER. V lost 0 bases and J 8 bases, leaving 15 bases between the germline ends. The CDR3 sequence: CASSQDQGSLVTQYF. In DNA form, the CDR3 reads TGCGCCAGCAGCCAAGATCAAGGGTCCTTGGTTACGCAGTATTTT.

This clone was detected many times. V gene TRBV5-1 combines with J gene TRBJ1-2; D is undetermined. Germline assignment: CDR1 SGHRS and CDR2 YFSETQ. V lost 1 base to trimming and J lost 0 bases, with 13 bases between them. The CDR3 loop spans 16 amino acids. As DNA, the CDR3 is TGCGCCAGCAGCTTGACATCGTGGCAGACTAACTATGGCTACACCTTC. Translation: CASSLTSWQTNYGYTF.

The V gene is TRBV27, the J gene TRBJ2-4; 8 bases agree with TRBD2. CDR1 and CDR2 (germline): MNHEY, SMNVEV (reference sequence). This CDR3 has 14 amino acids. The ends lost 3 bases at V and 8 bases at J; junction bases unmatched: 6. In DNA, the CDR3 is TGTGCCAGCAGTTTCGGGGGGGGCCCATACATTCAGTACTTC. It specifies CASSFGGGPYIQYF.

CDR3 DNA sequence: TGTGCCATCAAATCGGACAGGGACTCCTACAATGAGCAGTTCTTC. Encoded protein: CAIKSDRDSYNEQFF. The chain uses TRBV10-3 and TRBJ2-1; TRBD1 matches at 8 bases. Germline CDR1 ENHRY, CDR2 SYGVKD. The CDR3 spans 15 residues. The J segment lost 0 bases and the V segment lost 7 bases, leaving 5 bases of the junction unmatched.

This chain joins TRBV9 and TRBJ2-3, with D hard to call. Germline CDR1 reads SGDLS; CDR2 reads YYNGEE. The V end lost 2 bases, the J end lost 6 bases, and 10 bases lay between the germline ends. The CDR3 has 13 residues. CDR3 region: CASSVALGDTQYF. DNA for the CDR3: TGTGCCAGCAGCGTCGCCTTAGGGGATACGCAGTATTTT.

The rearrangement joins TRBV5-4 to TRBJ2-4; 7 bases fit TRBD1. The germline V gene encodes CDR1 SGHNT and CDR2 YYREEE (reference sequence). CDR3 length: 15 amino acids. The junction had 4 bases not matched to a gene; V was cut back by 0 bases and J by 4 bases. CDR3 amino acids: CASSLAGQLKNIQYF. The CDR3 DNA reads TGTGCCAGCAGCTTGGCGGGACAGCTTAAAAACATTCAGTACTTC.

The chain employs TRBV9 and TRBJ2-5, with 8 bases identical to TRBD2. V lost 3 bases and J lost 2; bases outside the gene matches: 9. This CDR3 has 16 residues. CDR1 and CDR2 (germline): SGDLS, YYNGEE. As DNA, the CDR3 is TGTGCCAGCAGCGGTCAGCGGGGGCCCGGTCAAGAGACCCAGTACTTC. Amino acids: CASSGQRGPGQETQYF.